This TCR beta chain is from a study of blood T cell repertoires in COVID-19. Participants were aged about 18 to 90 years, lived in over 20 US areas, and enrolled virtually. CDR1 is LNHDA and CDR2 is SQIVND in the germline V gene (reference sequence). Trimming stripped 6 bases from V and 1 base from J, with 8 bases between. This CDR3 contains 13 residues. Generated by immunoSEQ multiplex PCR, the TCRdb table keeps only in-frame clones and is missing some. The table includes 300,000 to 350,000 clones, about 90% detected once. The chain has TRBV19 and TRBJ2-3; D is perhaps TRBD1 (5 bases). The TCR was taken from a woman in her 30s who had recovered from COVID-19. Sequences were obtained from PBMCs or T cells enriched from blood (not recorded which). The CDR3 nucleotides read TGTGCCAGTAGAGACAGACGCACAGATACGCAGTATTTT. Its translation: CASRDRRTDTQYF.